A single sample is the source of the 16 T cell receptor beta chains below, sequenced in a study of cytomegalovirus exposure and HLA in healthy donors. Primers included in the PCR were 60 Vbeta and 13 Jbeta primers. Sequencing used immunoSEQ multiplex PCR; TCRdb keeps in-frame clones, though not all of them. The sample records 70,000 or so clones, 75% to 90% being singletons. Sample: PBMCs. The receptors stem from a woman aged 30 to 39 in good health and CMV-seronegative.

The chain employs TRBV10-1 and TRBJ1-1; 7 bases are shared with TRBD1. Germline lookup yields CDR1 WNHNN and CDR2 SYGVQD (reference sequence). The CDR3 is 14 residues long. The V segment lost 4 bases and the J segment 6 bases; nucleotides outside the gene matches: 8. The CDR3 DNA sequence: TGCGCCAGCAGTGGAAGGACAGGTTCTCCTGAAGCTTTCTTT. Residues: CASSGRTGSPEAFF.

The V and J genes are TRBV30 and TRBJ2-7; TRBD1 matches at 10 bases. V gave up 1 base and J gave up 1 base; unmatched junction bases: 4. The CDR3 sequence is 15 residues long. In germline, CDR1 is GTSNPN, CDR2 SVGIG (reference sequence). In nucleotides, the CDR3 is TGTGCCTGGAGTGAGACAGGGGGCGAATCCTACGAGCAGTACTTC. It translates to CAWSETGGESYEQYF.

In its sample, this clone was seen once. The chain links TRBV14 to TRBJ2-1; D might be TRBD2 (6 bases). Germline assignment: CDR1 SGHDN and CDR2 FVKESK. V lost 3 bases and J lost 5, with 17 bases in between. The CDR3 is 16 amino acids. CDR3 protein: CASSHNYRGANNEQFF. In nucleotides, the CDR3 is TGTGCCAGCAGCCACAACTATCGCGGGGCTAACAATGAGCAGTTCTTC.

The chain recombines TRBV18 with TRBJ2-1; TRBD1 agrees at 7 bases. J was trimmed by 5 bases and V by 6 bases; bases with no gene match: 7. The length of the CDR3 is 14 residues. Germline CDR1 KGHSH, CDR2 LQKENI. CDR3 in amino acids: CASSPDRINNEQFF. The CDR3 DNA reads as TGTGCCAGCTCCCCGGACAGGATAAACAATGAGCAGTTCTTC.

The rearrangement uses TRBV19 and TRBJ1-1; D gene uncertain. Germline values: CDR1 LNHDA, CDR2 SQIVND (reference sequence). Trimming took 6 bases from V and 1 from J, leaving 12 bases between them. The CDR3 is 14 amino acids. In DNA, the CDR3 is TGTGCCAGTAGGCCAGATAACAGGAACACTGAAGCTTTCTTT. This codes for CASRPDNRNTEAFF.

J is TRBJ2-7 and V is TRBV5-6; 12 bases fit TRBD2. The CDR3 spans 15 residues. V lost 5 bases to trimming and J lost 1 base; unmatched junction nucleotides: 4. From germline, CDR1 is SGHDT and CDR2 YYEEEE. The CDR3 region is CASSFGTSGSYEQYF. CDR3 coding DNA: TGTGCCAGCAGTTTTGGGACTAGCGGGTCCTACGAGCAGTACTTC.

This chain links TRBV2 with TRBJ2-2, with D tentatively TRBD2 (5 bases). This CDR3 has 16 residues. Trimming took off 6 bases at V and 3 bases at J, with 17 bases between the two ends. Germline V gene sequence: CDR1 SNHLY, CDR2 FYNNEI. CDR3 DNA: TGTGCCAGCAGGGCTGGACTCGGGCTTGACACCGGGGAGCTGTTTTTT. Protein sequence: CASRAGLGLDTGELFF.

This clone was found once. The chain links TRBV6-1 to TRBJ2-7; TRBD1 aligns across 9 bases. The trim removed 8 bases at V and 5 bases at J, leaving 10 bases unmatched. This CDR3 is 14 amino acids long. CDR1 and CDR2 (germline): MNHNS, SASEGT. DNA for the CDR3: TGTGCCAGCTCAGGGACAGGGAGAGGGGACGAGCAGTACTTC. It specifies CASSGTGRGDEQYF.

This sequence joins TRBV4-1 and TRBJ2-4; TRBD2 matches at 10 bases. In germline, CDR1 is MGHRA, CDR2 YSYEKL. V dropped 1 base and J dropped 1; count of bases not matched to a gene: 7. This CDR3 contains 18 residues. The CDR3 spells CASSQGTSGKLAKNIQYF. CDR3 nucleotides: TGCGCCAGCAGCCAAGGGACTAGCGGTAAATTGGCCAAAAACATTCAGTACTTC.

CDR3 bases: TGTGCCAGCAGTTTGAAAGATGGCAGGGGGTACGAGCAGTACTTC. Its protein is CASSLKDGRGYEQYF. This chain uses TRBV28 with TRBJ2-7; TRBD1 matches at 7 bases. Germline loops: CDR1 MDHEN, CDR2 SYDVKM. The CDR3 is made up of 15 amino acids. V lost 3 bases and J lost 4; bases outside the gene matches: 9.

The V call is TRBV27, the J call TRBJ2-7, with 9 bases fitting TRBD1. Germline CDR1 is MNHEY and CDR2 is SMNVEV (reference sequence). There are 16 residues in the CDR3. With 3 bases clipped from V and 2 bases from J, the junction kept 8 bases outside the gene matches. CDR3 DNA sequence: TGTGCCAGCAGTTTTGGGACAGGGAGATCCACCTACGAGCAGTACTTC. This encodes CASSFGTGRSTYEQYF.

The chain has TRBV4-3 and TRBJ1-2; TRBD1 agrees at 7 bases. The CDR3 contains 14 residues. Germline V gives CDR1 LGHNA, CDR2 YSLEER. The ends lost 1 base at V and 4 bases at J; junction bases unmatched: 3. The CDR3 spells CASSQGQGSYGYTF. In DNA form, the CDR3 reads TGCGCCAGCAGCCAAGGACAGGGAAGCTATGGCTACACCTTC.

The rearrangement uses TRBV29-1 and TRBJ2-1; 9 bases are shared with TRBD1. After removal of 5 bases from V and 14 bases from J, the junction contained 16 bases not matched to a gene. CDR1 and CDR2 (germline): SQVTM, ANQGSEA. The CDR3 contains 14 residues. DNA for the CDR3: TGCAGCGTTCTTGGGACAGGGACAACCCGGAGGGAGTTCTTC. Residues: CSVLGTGTTRREFF.

The V call is TRBV6-5, the J call TRBJ1-2, with 9 bases fitting TRBD1. Germline V CDR1 and CDR2: MNHEY, SVGAGI. The length of the CDR3 is 15 residues. V gave up 3 bases and J gave up 4 bases; unmatched junction bases: 6. The CDR3 nucleotides read TGTGCCAGCAGTTATACCGGGACAGGGCGCTATGGCTACACCTTC. It encodes CASSYTGTGRYGYTF.

Notes on this clone: The junction and the germline gene differ at one end; a read error may be behind it. The rearrangement joins TRBV7-9 to TRBJ1-1; TRBD1 aligns across 7 bases. This CDR3 has 16 amino acids. From germline, CDR1 is SEHNR and CDR2 FQNEAQ (reference sequence). CDR3 loop: CSSSPQRDSDNTEAFF. CDR3 in DNA: TGTTCCAGCAGCCCCCAAAGGGACAGTGATAACACTGAAGCTTTCTTT.

This chain connects TRBV4-3 to TRBJ2-7; 8 bases are shared with TRBD1. The trim removed 1 base at V and 1 base at J, leaving 3 bases unmatched. Germline CDR1 reads LGHNA; CDR2 reads YSLEER. The CDR3 spans 15 residues. CDR3 residues: CASSQGRTGSYEQYF. The CDR3 DNA follows: TGCGCCAGCAGCCAAGGGAGGACAGGGTCCTACGAGCAGTACTTC.